One and the same sample provided the 29 T cell receptor beta chains below, sequenced in a study of early T cells in non-severe SARS-CoV-2 infection. TCRdb redid the calling of the 5' RACE reads with MiXCR, one entry per CDR3 protein. The sample has tens of thousands of distinct CDR3 sequences, more than 10% seen once; the top ten hold more than 1.5%. What was sequenced was whole blood. Source of these receptors: an adult who was a healthcare worker with PCR-confirmed SARS-CoV-2 infection or an uninfected control (not recorded which).

The chain employs TRBV6-1 and TRBJ2-1; 7 bases are shared with TRBD2. CDR1 and CDR2 (germline): MNHNS, SASEGT. V shed 3 bases and J 3 bases; nucleotides not matched to a gene: 14. The CDR3 covers 18 residues. CDR3 DNA sequence: TGTGCCAGCAGTGAGAAAAGAGGGCTAGCGGAGCTCTACAATGAGCAGTTCTTC. Translating it yields CASSEKRGLAELYNEQFF.

This clonotype has at least ten counts. The CDR3 sequence is CASTPVGGNYGYTF. The CDR3 region has the DNA TGTGCCAGCACGCCGGTGGGGGGAAACTATGGCTACACCTTC. The chain joins TRBV7-8 to TRBJ1-2, with TRBD1 as a possible D gene (5 bases). CDR1 is SGHVS, CDR2 FQNEAQ, per germline. Trimming took off 7 bases at V and 2 bases at J, with 14 bases between the two ends. CDR3 size: 14 residues.

The gene calls are TRBV4-1 and TRBJ2-2; weak D call: TRBD1 (5 bases). The germline gives CDR1 MGHRA, CDR2 YSYEKL. V lost 1 base and J 4 bases, leaving 13 bases between the germline ends. This CDR3 contains 16 residues. The CDR3 reads CASSQGQGKSTGELFF. The CDR3 nucleotides are TGCGCCAGCAGCCAAGGGCAGGGAAAAAGCACCGGGGAGCTGTTTTTT.

The rearrangement links TRBV4-2 to TRBJ1-1; D unresolved. Germline CDR1 LGHNA, CDR2 YNFKEQ. The CDR3 sequence is 14 residues long. Trimming pared 0 bases from V and 6 bases from J, leaving 11 bases between. CDR3 in amino acids: CASSQDPRVAEAFF. Written as DNA, the CDR3 is TGTGCCAGCAGCCAAGATCCCCGGGTAGCTGAAGCTTTCTTT.

The table lists this clonotype with many counts. The chain links TRBV9 to TRBJ2-1, with 7 bases matching TRBD2. The CDR3 runs 14 residues. V trimming: 0 bases; J trimming: 9 bases; junction bases outside the gene matches: 6. Per germline, CDR1 SGDLS and CDR2 YYNGEE. The CDR3 sequence is CASSVGMERGEQFF. In DNA, the CDR3 is TGTGCCAGCAGCGTAGGCATGGAGCGGGGTGAGCAGTTCTTC.

This CDR3 reads CASVREPTTTDTQYF. The DNA of the CDR3 is TGTGCCAGCGTCCGGGAGCCCACGACCACAGATACGCAGTATTTT. The gene calls are TRBV5-4 and TRBJ2-3; a possible D gene is TRBD2 (6 bases). Germline lookup yields CDR1 SGHNT and CDR2 YYREEE (reference sequence). The V and J ends lost 7 bases and 2 bases respectively, with 17 bases between them. This CDR3 contains 15 residues.

CDR3 protein: CASRKSGTTGYEQYF. CDR3 nucleotides: TGTGCCAGCAGGAAGTCAGGAACTACGGGCTACGAGCAGTACTTC. The chain is built from TRBV6-2 or TRBV6-3 and TRBJ2-7; the D is unclear. V shed 6 bases and J shed 3 bases, with 18 bases lying between them. Germline-derived CDR1 and CDR2 are MNHEY and SVGEGT. The CDR3 is 15 amino acids.

V usage is TRBV30 and J usage is TRBJ2-1; 7 bases match TRBD2. V shed 2 bases, J shed 2 bases, and the junction held 6 bases outside the gene matches. Germline values: CDR1 GTSNPN, CDR2 SVGIG (reference sequence). There are 15 residues in the CDR3. For the CDR3, the DNA is TGTGCCTGGAGTCCGGGGGGAGGTGCCTACAATGAGCAGTTCTTC. This gives the protein CAWSPGGGAYNEQFF.

The chain joins TRBV20-1 to TRBJ2-3; 8 positions match TRBD2. The germline V gene encodes CDR1 DFQATT and CDR2 SNEGSKA (reference sequence). This CDR3 has 15 amino acids. Trimming took 4 bases from V and 5 from J; bases not matched to a gene: 11. Here the CDR3 reads CSATASGGAGDTQYF. The CDR3 nucleotides read TGCAGTGCTACGGCGTCGGGGGGGGCTGGAGATACGCAGTATTTT.

This clonotype was counted ten times or more. This rearrangement joins TRBV6-5 to TRBJ2-7; 9 bases fit TRBD2. CDR1 and CDR2 (germline): MNHEY, SVGAGI. Losses at the gene ends were 6 bases for V and 4 bases for J; bases not matched to a gene: 10. The CDR3 spans 15 residues. Written as DNA, the CDR3 is TGTGCCAGCAGCCCGGCGGGGGGGCCGGAGTACGAGCAGTACTTC. This codes for CASSPAGGPEYEQYF.

Many counts were recorded for this clonotype. The genes are TRBV7-6 and TRBJ2-1; 9 bases agree with TRBD2. The CDR3 length is 17 residues. Unmatched junction bases numbered 18, after V lost 5 bases and J lost 10 bases. Germline-derived CDR1 and CDR2 are SGHVS and FNYEAQ. CDR3 DNA sequence: TGTGCCAGCAGCCCTAAGGAAGCGGGGGGCCACAAATCAGAGCAGTTCTTC. Protein product: CASSPKEAGGHKSEQFF.

Only a few counts were recorded for this clonotype. The genes are TRBV7-9 and TRBJ2-1, with TRBD1 as a possible D gene (5 bases). The CDR3 extends over 13 amino acids. V was pared by 0 bases and J by 9 bases, with 9 bases between. Germline V CDR1 and CDR2: SEHNR, FQNEAQ (reference sequence). The CDR3 reads CASSLAQTVEQFF. CDR3 nucleotide sequence: TGTGCCAGCAGCTTAGCCCAGACAGTTGAGCAGTTCTTC.

This clonotype was observed at least ten times. The V and J genes are TRBV7-2 and TRBJ2-7, with no clear D. Trimming shortened V by 5 bases and J by 3 bases, and 5 bases separated the two germline ends. The CDR3 runs 11 residues. Germline loops: CDR1 SGHTA, CDR2 FQGNSA. Here the CDR3 reads CASSPGYEQYF. The CDR3 nucleotides are TGTGCCAGCAGCCCCGGCTACGAGCAGTACTTC.

The chain carries TRBV29-1 and TRBJ2-1, with 7 positions matching TRBD1. This CDR3 is built from 15 residues. The V gene end was trimmed by 3 bases and the J gene end by 6 bases; junction bases not matched to a gene: 11. The germline V gene has CDR1 SQVTM and CDR2 ANQGSEA. CDR3 region: CSVEPPHRGVNEQFF. Written as DNA, the CDR3 is TGCAGCGTTGAGCCCCCCCACAGGGGAGTCAATGAGCAGTTCTTC.

This clonotype occurred a few times. The CDR3 region is CASSYDTVQAFF. For the CDR3, the DNA is TGTGCCAGCAGTTACGACACGGTTCAAGCTTTCTTT. The chain couples TRBV6-5 to TRBJ1-1; unclear D gene. V was shortened by 2 bases and J by 9 bases, with 10 bases between the two germline ends. Germline assignment: CDR1 MNHEY and CDR2 SVGAGI. The CDR3 extends over 12 amino acids.

The chain combines TRBV11-2 with TRBJ2-2, with 15 bases that match TRBD2. V was clipped by 5 bases and J by 9 bases; unmatched bases: 4. The CDR3 contains 15 residues. CDR1 SGHAT and CDR2 FQNNGV come from the germline V gene. The CDR3 nucleotides read TGTGCCAGCAGCCCGGGACTAGCGGGGGGCCGGGAGCTGTTTTTT. Residues: CASSPGLAGGRELFF.

The chain recombines TRBV19 with TRBJ2-7; D is unresolved. CDR3 length equals 13 residues. Germline V gives CDR1 LNHDA, CDR2 SQIVND (reference sequence). Between the trimmed V and J ends, which lost 3 bases and 2 bases, there was a span of 8 bases. For the CDR3, the DNA is TGTGCCAGTAGTATGGAAGAAGCCTACGAGCAGTACTTC. It codes for CASSMEEAYEQYF.

This clonotype was counted ten times or more. This sequence joins TRBV7-8 and TRBJ2-7, with D hard to call. Trimming removed 5 bases from V and 2 bases from J, with 13 bases in between. CDR3 length: 14 amino acids. The germline V gene has CDR1 SGHVS and CDR2 FQNEAQ. CDR3 residues: CASSTRTETYEQYF. In nucleotides, the CDR3 is TGTGCCAGCAGCACTCGGACGGAAACCTACGAGCAGTACTTC.

This clonotype was seen repeatedly, ten times or more. The chain recombines TRBV11-2 with TRBJ2-6; TRBD2 is a possible D gene (5 bases). With 4 bases removed from V and 0 bases from J, the gap between germline ends came to 19 bases. CDR1 and CDR2 (germline): SGHAT, FQNNGV. This CDR3 comprises 19 residues. DNA for the CDR3: TGTGCCAGCAGCTCCGGGGTCCGGGCGCCATCCTCTGGGGCCAACGTCCTGACTTTC. Amino acids: CASSSGVRAPSSGANVLTF.

This clonotype was found many times. The CDR3 DNA reads as TGTGCCAGCAGCTTAGCGACAGGGCCACCCTACAATGAGCAGTTCTTC. Encoded protein: CASSLATGPPYNEQFF. This sequence joins TRBV7-2 and TRBJ2-1, with 7 positions matching TRBD1. Trimming cost V 0 bases and J 2 bases; bases outside gene matches: 4. The CDR3 loop spans 16 amino acids. Germline CDR1 is SGHTA and CDR2 is FQGNSA.

V is TRBV29-1 and J is TRBJ2-7; D unclear. The CDR3 spans 11 residues. Trimming pared 7 bases from V and 6 bases from J, leaving 13 bases between. The germline CDR1 and CDR2 sequences are SQVTM and ANQGSEA. CDR3 protein: CSAAQVGEQYF. CDR3 DNA: TGCAGCGCGGCCCAAGTCGGCGAGCAGTACTTC.

This chain links TRBV18 with TRBJ2-2; the D gene could be TRBD1 or TRBD2 (6 bases each). The CDR3 sequence is 17 residues long. Germline V gene lookup returns CDR1 KGHSH and CDR2 LQKENI. V was cut by 2 bases and J by 2 bases, with 15 bases left in between. The CDR3 bases are TGTGCCAGCTCACCAGTCACGAGGGGGGTAAACACCGGGGAGCTGTTTTTT. This encodes CASSPVTRGVNTGELFF.

This clonotype was detected ten times or more. V usage is TRBV7-2 and J usage is TRBJ2-1, with 9 bases identical to TRBD2. The CDR3 runs 17 residues. Germline-derived CDR1 and CDR2 are SGHTA and FQGNSA. The J segment lost 5 bases and the V segment lost 2 bases, leaving 10 bases of the junction unmatched. The CDR3 loop reads CASSLSFTASGNNEQFF. The CDR3 DNA follows: TGTGCCAGCAGCTTAAGTTTTACGGCTAGCGGGAACAATGAGCAGTTCTTC.

This clonotype was seen a few times. The CDR3 nucleotides are TGTGCCAGCAGCTTAAGCCGGACATCACTTGGGGACATTCAGTACTTC. As protein: CASSLSRTSLGDIQYF. V usage is TRBV5-5 and J usage is TRBJ2-4; tentatively, D is TRBD1 (5 bases). The CDR3 is 16 residues long. In germline, CDR1 is SGHKS, CDR2 YYEKEE (reference sequence). The ends were cut back, 2 bases at V and 8 bases at J, with 20 bases in the middle.

The chain links TRBV6-1 to TRBJ1-1; 8 bases are a match to TRBD1. V lost 6 bases to trimming and J lost 11 bases; unmatched junction nucleotides: 5. Per germline, CDR1 MNHNS and CDR2 SASEGT. There are 11 residues in the CDR3. DNA of the CDR3: TGTGCCAGCAGAGGACAGGGTCAGGCTTTCTTT. Protein sequence: CASRGQGQAFF.

CDR3 region: CSARERREKLFF. The CDR3 bases are TGCAGTGCTAGAGAACGTCGGGAAAAACTGTTTTTT. This sequence joins TRBV20-1 and TRBJ1-4; no firm D call. The CDR3 contains 12 residues. Per germline, CDR1 DFQATT and CDR2 SNEGSKA (reference sequence). V was shortened by 0 bases and J by 8 bases, with 7 bases between the two germline ends.

This clonotype occurred a few times. This rearrangement joins TRBV12-3 or TRBV12-4 to TRBJ2-7; 10 nucleotides agree with TRBD1. Trimming removed 6 bases from V and 6 bases from J; junction bases left unmatched: 8. The CDR3 has 14 residues. CDR3 loop: CASSPGTGASEQYF. The CDR3 region has the DNA TGTGCCAGCAGCCCCGGGACAGGGGCCAGCGAGCAGTACTTC.

This clonotype has a handful of counts. The V call is TRBV7-2, the J call TRBJ1-5; TRBD1 is a possible D gene (5 bases). The CDR3 is 13 amino acids. CDR1 and CDR2 (germline): SGHTA, FQGNSA. Trimming pared 5 bases from V and 2 bases from J, leaving 7 bases between. The CDR3 coding sequence is TGTGCCAGCAGCGTCAGGGGCAATCAGCCCCAGCATTTT. Translation: CASSVRGNQPQHF. The full variable domain, rest sourced from reference TRBV7-2 and TRBJ1-5, is GAGVSQSPSNKVTEKGKDVELRCDPISGHTALYWYRQSLGQGLEFLIYFQGNSAPDKSGLPSDRFSAERTGGSVSTLTIQRTQQEDSAVYLCASSVRGNQPQHFGDGTRLSIL.

This clonotype appeared many times. The chain joins TRBV29-1 to TRBJ1-5, with D unresolved. V was clipped by 6 bases and J by 2 bases, with 11 bases between them. Germline lookup yields CDR1 SQVTM and CDR2 ANQGSEA. The CDR3 has 13 residues. The CDR3 DNA reads TGCAGCGTAACTGAAGGACGCAATCAGCCCCAGCATTTT. It yields the protein CSVTEGRNQPQHF.